This record covers a single T cell receptor beta chain. The data were obtained in a study of T cell repertoires in MIS-A myocarditis. Sequencing used immunoSEQ multiplex PCR; TCRdb keeps in-frame clones, though not all of them. The repertoire consists of roughly 14,000 clones, with roughly 81% occurring once and the leading ten covering around 60%. CDR1 is SQVTM and CDR2 is ANQGSEA in the germline V gene. CDR3 size: 14 residues. Trimming cost V 6 bases and J 6 bases; bases outside gene matches: 9. This chain joins TRBV29-1 and TRBJ2-1; 9 positions agree with TRBD1. Sequencing was carried out using left ventricle heart tissue obtained at autopsy. The TCR sequence derives from a man aged 18 to 30 with fulminant myocarditis from multisystem inflammatory syndrome in adults (MIS-A) after COVID-19. The CDR3 here is CSVIPRDRANEQFF. CDR3 sequence (DNA): TGCAGCGTCATACCCCGGGACAGGGCCAATGAGCAGTTCTTC.